Listed below are T cell receptor beta chains from one sample, sequenced in a study of cytomegalovirus exposure and HLA in healthy donors. Using immunoSEQ multiplex PCR, the repertoire was profiled, and TCRdb retains in-frame clones only, with some absent. The sample has 110,000 or so clones; around 77% are singletons. Sequencing was performed on PBMCs. Receptor source: a woman younger than 45 in good health and CMV-seropositive. Both conserved end residues are part of each CDR3. Fields, in order: D gene, V gene, J gene, clone size, CDR3 DNA, CDR3 protein. A D gene is named only where the DNA matches it firmly. Some rows mark clone size as missing; the rest say once, few, many or name a class of expanded clone.

d_gene: .
v_gene: TRBV10-3
j_gene: TRBJ1-1
abundance: .
CDR3nt: TGTGCCTCGGGGGCGGGGGCGGGGAGGTTCAACACTGAAGCTTTCTTT
CDR3aa: CASGAGAGRFNTEAFF

d_gene: TRBD1
v_gene: TRBV15
j_gene: TRBJ2-1
abundance: .
CDR3nt: TGTGCCACGACCCCAGGGGGCGCCTACAATGAGCAGTTCTTC
CDR3aa: CATTPGGAYNEQFF

d_gene: .
v_gene: TRBV6-5
j_gene: TRBJ1-1
abundance: few
CDR3nt: TGTGCCAGCTTAGGGAGCATGAACACTGAAGCTTTCTTT
CDR3aa: CASLGSMNTEAFF

d_gene: TRBD1
v_gene: TRBV6-4
j_gene: TRBJ1-2
abundance: .
CDR3nt: TGTGCCAGCAGTGCGGGACAGGGGTTCGGTGGCTACACCTTC
CDR3aa: CASSAGQGFGGYTF

d_gene: TRBD1
v_gene: TRBV4-1
j_gene: TRBJ1-4
abundance: .
CDR3nt: TGCGCCAGCAGCCCTTGGACAGGTTTAAAAGAAAAACTGTTTTTT
CDR3aa: CASSPWTGLKEKLFF

d_gene: .
v_gene: TRBV10-3
j_gene: TRBJ2-2
abundance: few
CDR3nt: TGTGCCATCAGTGAAACAAGACAGCTATTGGACCCCGGGGAGCTGTTTTTT
CDR3aa: CAISETRQLLDPGELFF

d_gene: .
v_gene: TRBV20-1
j_gene: TRBJ2-1
abundance: .
CDR3nt: TGCAGTGCGGTAGGGGACAATGAGCAGTTCTTC
CDR3aa: CSAVGDNEQFF

d_gene: .
v_gene: TRBV28
j_gene: TRBJ2-5
abundance: once
CDR3nt: TGTGCCAGCAACGCCTTTTCTTGGGACACCGAAGAGACCCAGTACTTC
CDR3aa: CASNAFSWDTEETQYF

d_gene: .
v_gene: TRBV6-1
j_gene: TRBJ1-1
abundance: few
CDR3nt: TGTGCCAGCAGCCCAAAGGGGATAATGAACACTGAAGCTTTCTTT
CDR3aa: CASSPKGIMNTEAFF

d_gene: TRBD1
v_gene: TRBV6-4
j_gene: TRBJ1-6
abundance: .
CDR3nt: TGTGCCAGCAAACAGGGGCTAGGGTCACCCCTCCACTTT
CDR3aa: CASKQGLGSPLHF

d_gene: .
v_gene: TRBV13
j_gene: TRBJ1-1
abundance: once
CDR3nt: TGTGCCAGCAGTTCCCATGTTACTGAAGCTTTCTTT
CDR3aa: CASSSHVTEAFF

d_gene: TRBD2
v_gene: TRBV12-5
j_gene: TRBJ2-1
abundance: few
CDR3nt: TGTGCTAGTGGTTCGCGGGGGGAGTACAATGAGCAGTTCTTC
CDR3aa: CASGSRGEYNEQFF

d_gene: TRBD1
v_gene: TRBV2
j_gene: TRBJ1-2
abundance: .
CDR3nt: TGTGCCAGCAGGATGACAGGGGGTGGCTACACCTTC
CDR3aa: CASRMTGGGYTF

d_gene: .
v_gene: TRBV19
j_gene: TRBJ1-2
abundance: .
CDR3nt: TGTGCCAGTAGCGCAGCTAACTATGGCTACACCTTC
CDR3aa: CASSAANYGYTF

d_gene: .
v_gene: TRBV19
j_gene: TRBJ2-1
abundance: few
CDR3nt: TGTGCCAGTAGTCCAGGAGGAGTGCAGTTCTTC
CDR3aa: CASSPGGVQFF

d_gene: .
v_gene: TRBV30
j_gene: TRBJ1-1
abundance: .
CDR3nt: TGTGCCTGGAGTTTAGGGGCAGGCACTGAAGCTTTCTTT
CDR3aa: CAWSLGAGTEAFF

d_gene: TRBD2
v_gene: TRBV6-5
j_gene: TRBJ2-5
abundance: .
CDR3nt: TGTGCCAGCAGTCCCCGGCGGGCGGGAGAGCAGTACTTC
CDR3aa: CASSPRRAGEQYF

d_gene: .
v_gene: TRBV7-9
j_gene: TRBJ1-1
abundance: .
CDR3nt: TGTGCCAGCAGCTTAAGACAGACCAACACTGAAGCTTTCTTT
CDR3aa: CASSLRQTNTEAFF

d_gene: .
v_gene: TRBV27
j_gene: TRBJ2-7
abundance: .
CDR3nt: TGTGCCAGCTGCCCCCGGGACTGTCTAGGCGAGCAGTACTTC
CDR3aa: CASCPRDCLGEQYF

d_gene: .
v_gene: TRBV6-1
j_gene: TRBJ1-1
abundance: few
CDR3nt: TGTGCCAGCAGTGCCAGGGTAGGAGACACTGAAGCTTTCTTT
CDR3aa: CASSARVGDTEAFF

d_gene: .
v_gene: TRBV5-6
j_gene: TRBJ1-1
abundance: few
CDR3nt: TGTGCCAGCAGCTTGGAATATAACACTGAAGCTTTCTTT
CDR3aa: CASSLEYNTEAFF

d_gene: TRBD2
v_gene: TRBV11-3
j_gene: TRBJ2-7
abundance: .
CDR3nt: TGTGCCAGCAGCTTAATGCTAGCGGGAACCTACGAGCAGTACTTC
CDR3aa: CASSLMLAGTYEQYF

d_gene: TRBD1
v_gene: TRBV5-1
j_gene: TRBJ1-1
abundance: .
CDR3nt: TGCGCCAGCAGCCGAGGGACAGGGGGGAATACTGAAGCTTTCTTT
CDR3aa: CASSRGTGGNTEAFF

d_gene: .
v_gene: TRBV7-9
j_gene: TRBJ2-7
abundance: .
CDR3nt: TGTGCCAGCAGCTCAGGCCGGGACTCCTATTACGAGCAGTACTTC
CDR3aa: CASSSGRDSYYEQYF

d_gene: .
v_gene: TRBV6-5
j_gene: TRBJ1-5
abundance: .
CDR3nt: TGTGCCAGCAGGGAGGATAGCAATCAGCCCCAGCATTTT
CDR3aa: CASREDSNQPQHF

d_gene: .
v_gene: TRBV18
j_gene: TRBJ2-5
abundance: .
CDR3nt: TGTGTCAGCTCACCACCAAAGGGACTGGAAGAGACCCAGTACTTC
CDR3aa: CVSSPPKGLEETQYF

d_gene: .
v_gene: TRBV27
j_gene: TRBJ1-1
abundance: .
CDR3nt: TGTGCCAGCAGTCACGAACGGGGTGAAGCTTTCTTT
CDR3aa: CASSHERGEAFF

d_gene: .
v_gene: TRBV5-4
j_gene: TRBJ2-7
abundance: .
CDR3nt: TGTGCCAGCAGCTTGCGCGGGAACTCCTACGAGCAGTACTTC
CDR3aa: CASSLRGNSYEQYF

d_gene: TRBD1
v_gene: TRBV4-1
j_gene: TRBJ1-5
abundance: .
CDR3nt: TGCGCCAGCAGCCAGACCGGGACAGGGGATCAGCCCCAGCATTTT
CDR3aa: CASSQTGTGDQPQHF

d_gene: .
v_gene: TRBV30
j_gene: TRBJ1-1
abundance: .
CDR3nt: TGTGCCTGGAGTCGGGATCGGACTGAAGCTTTCTTT
CDR3aa: CAWSRDRTEAFF

d_gene: TRBD1
v_gene: TRBV9
j_gene: TRBJ2-5
abundance: .
CDR3nt: TGTGCCAGCAGCGCCCCCTTCCGAGACAGGGGAGAAGAGACCCAGTACTTC
CDR3aa: CASSAPFRDRGEETQYF

d_gene: .
v_gene: TRBV5-1
j_gene: TRBJ2-5
abundance: .
CDR3nt: TGCGCCAGCAGCTTGAGGACGGGGTTTCTACAAGAGACCCAGTACTTC
CDR3aa: CASSLRTGFLQETQYF

d_gene: .
v_gene: TRBV30
j_gene: TRBJ1-5
abundance: .
CDR3nt: TGTGCCTGGAGTGTAACAGATAGCAATCAGCCCCAGCATTTT
CDR3aa: CAWSVTDSNQPQHF